A single sample gave rise to the 7 T cell receptor beta chains below, sequenced in a study of blood T cell repertoires in COVID-19 (dated by TCRdb to the early 2020s). Library construction relied on the immunoSEQ multiplex PCR assay. TCRdb carries this immuneACCESS record with in-frame sequences only. Its versions omit some clonotypes, under half of them owing to an unresolved V gene in the studies checked, with the rest unexplained. Recorded for this sample are over 100,000 clones; approximately 84% of them occurred a single time. The ten most abundant clones make up 5.5% to 8.5% of the sample. The sequenced material came from peripheral blood. These receptors all stem from a woman between 45 and 65 years old with acute or convalescent COVID-19.

V gene TRBV2 combines with J gene TRBJ1-5, with 9 positions matching TRBD1. CDR3 length: 14 amino acids. The trim removed 8 bases at V and 1 base at J, leaving 3 bases unmatched. Per germline, CDR1 SNHLY and CDR2 FYNNEI. The CDR3 is CASGQGRSNQPQHF. In nucleotides, the CDR3 is TGTGCCAGCGGACAGGGGCGCAGCAATCAGCCCCAGCATTTT.

V gene TRBV10-3 combines with J gene TRBJ1-1; TRBD1 might be the D (6 bases). The CDR3 runs 15 residues. V was cut by 4 bases and J by 6 bases, with 18 bases left in between. Germline V gives CDR1 ENHRY, CDR2 SYGVKD. The CDR3 DNA reads as TGTGCCATCAGTGCAAGGGGGAGTGCGAGGTCTGAAGCTTTCTTT. Translating it yields CAISARGSARSEAFF.

The chain is built from TRBV24-1 and TRBJ2-1; TRBD2 might be the D (6 bases). CDR1 and CDR2 from the germline V gene are KGHDR and SFDVKD. CDR3 length: 17 residues. V was shortened by 0 bases and J by 3 bases, with 14 bases between the two germline ends. CDR3 protein: CATSDLPPGAGYNEQFF. The DNA for the CDR3 is TGTGCCACCAGTGATTTGCCCCCGGGAGCGGGCTACAATGAGCAGTTCTTC.

This chain uses TRBV5-4 with TRBJ1-2; D unclear. The CDR3 runs 12 residues. The V and J ends lost 0 bases and 4 bases respectively, with 4 bases between them. Germline V gives CDR1 SGHNT, CDR2 YYREEE (reference sequence). For the CDR3, the DNA is TGTGCCAGCAGCTTGGACGGCTATGGCTACACCTTC. Its protein product is CASSLDGYGYTF.

J is TRBJ1-2 and V is TRBV7-6; no firm D call. V lost 1 base to trimming and J lost 2 bases, with 14 bases between them. The germline V gene encodes CDR1 SGHVS and CDR2 FNYEAQ. CDR3 length equals 16 residues. The CDR3 nucleotides read TGTGCCAGCAGCTTAGGAGGAAGCAGACCAAACTATGGCTACACCTTC. Its protein product is CASSLGGSRPNYGYTF.

This clone appeared a single time. The chain employs TRBV3-1 (or the pseudogene TRBV3-2) and TRBJ2-1; tentatively, D is TRBD2 (6 bases). The CDR3 has 13 residues. Deletions cut 3 bases from V and 6 bases from J, with 9 bases between. Germline CDR1 is LGHDT and CDR2 is YNNKEL (reference sequence). The DNA of the CDR3 is TGTGCCAGCAGCCACCGGGGGATCAATGAGCAGTTCTTC. It codes for CASSHRGINEQFF.

V is TRBV21-1 and J is TRBJ2-4; the table's D call, TRBD1, was not checked against the DNA. TRBV21-1 is designated a pseudogene. CDR3 length: 18 amino acids. The CDR3 sequence: CASSKEGLDRLAKNIQYF. The DNA of the CDR3 is TGTGCCAGCAGCAAAGAAGGTTTGGACAGGCTAGCCAAAAACATTCAGTACTTC.